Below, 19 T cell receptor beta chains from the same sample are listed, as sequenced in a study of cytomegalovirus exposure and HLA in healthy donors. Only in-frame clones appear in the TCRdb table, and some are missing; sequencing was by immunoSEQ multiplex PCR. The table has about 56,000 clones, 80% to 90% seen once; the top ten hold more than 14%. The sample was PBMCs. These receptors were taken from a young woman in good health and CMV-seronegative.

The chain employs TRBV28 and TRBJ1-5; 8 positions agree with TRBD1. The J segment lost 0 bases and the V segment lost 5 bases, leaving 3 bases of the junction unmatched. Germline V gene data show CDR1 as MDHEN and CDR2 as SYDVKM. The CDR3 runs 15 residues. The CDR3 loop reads CASSADRDSNQPQHF. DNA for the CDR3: TGTGCCAGCAGTGCGGACAGGGATAGCAATCAGCCCCAGCATTTT.

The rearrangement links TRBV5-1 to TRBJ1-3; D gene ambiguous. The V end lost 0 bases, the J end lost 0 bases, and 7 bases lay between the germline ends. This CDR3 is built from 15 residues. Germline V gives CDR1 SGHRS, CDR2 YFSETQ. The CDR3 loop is CASSLEPVSGNTIYF. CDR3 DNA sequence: TGCGCCAGCAGCTTGGAGCCGGTCTCTGGAAACACCATATATTTT.

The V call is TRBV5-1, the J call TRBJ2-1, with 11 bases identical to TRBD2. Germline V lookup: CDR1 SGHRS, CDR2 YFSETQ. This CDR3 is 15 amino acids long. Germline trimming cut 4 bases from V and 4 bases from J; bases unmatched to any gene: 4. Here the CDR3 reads CASSRLAGSYNEQFF. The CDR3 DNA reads TGCGCCAGCAGCAGACTAGCGGGGTCGTACAATGAGCAGTTCTTC.

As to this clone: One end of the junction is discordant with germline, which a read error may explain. CDR3 protein: CALWGVREQYF. CDR3 nucleotides: TGTGCTCTCTGGGGGGTACGTGAGCAGTACTTC. V gene TRBV20-1 combines with J gene TRBJ2-7, with D possibly being TRBD2 (6 bases). Germline lookup yields CDR1 DFQATT and CDR2 SNEGSKA (reference sequence). The CDR3 sequence is 11 residues long.

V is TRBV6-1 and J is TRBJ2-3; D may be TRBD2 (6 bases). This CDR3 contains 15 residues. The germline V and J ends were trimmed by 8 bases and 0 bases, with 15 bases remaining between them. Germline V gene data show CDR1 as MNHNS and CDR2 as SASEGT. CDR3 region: CASRKSSGSTDTQYF. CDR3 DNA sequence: TGTGCCAGCCGTAAGAGTAGCGGTAGCACAGATACGCAGTATTTT.

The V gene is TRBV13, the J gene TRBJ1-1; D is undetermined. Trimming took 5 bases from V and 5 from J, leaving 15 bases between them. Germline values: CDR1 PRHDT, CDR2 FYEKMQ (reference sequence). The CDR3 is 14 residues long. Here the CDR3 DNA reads TGTGCCAGCAGCCCCCCTCATGGGAGGACTGAAGCTTTCTTT. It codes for CASSPPHGRTEAFF.

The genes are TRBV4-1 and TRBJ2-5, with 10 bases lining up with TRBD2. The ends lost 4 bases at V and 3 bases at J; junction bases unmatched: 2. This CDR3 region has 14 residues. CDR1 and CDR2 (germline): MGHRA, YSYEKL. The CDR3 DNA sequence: TGCGCCAGCAGCCTTACTAGCGGGGAAGAGACCCAGTACTTC. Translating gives CASSLTSGEETQYF.

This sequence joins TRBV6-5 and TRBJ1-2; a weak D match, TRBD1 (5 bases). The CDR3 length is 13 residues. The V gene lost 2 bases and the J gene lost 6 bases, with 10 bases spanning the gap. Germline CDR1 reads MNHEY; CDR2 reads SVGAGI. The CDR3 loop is CASSYLGGNGYTF. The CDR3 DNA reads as TGTGCCAGCAGTTACCTCGGGGGGAATGGCTACACCTTC.

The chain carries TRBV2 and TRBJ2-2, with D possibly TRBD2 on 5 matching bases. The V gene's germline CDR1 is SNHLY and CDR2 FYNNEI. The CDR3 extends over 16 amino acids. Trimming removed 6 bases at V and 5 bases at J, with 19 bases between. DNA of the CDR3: TGTGCCAGCAGAGCCTTACTCAACGGGGAAACCGGGGAGCTGTTTTTT. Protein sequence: CASRALLNGETGELFF.

In DNA form, the CDR3 reads TGTGCCAGCAGTCGCGCCGGGTCCTCTGGCCATGGCTACACCTTC. Its translation: CASSRAGSSGHGYTF. The chain links TRBV28 to TRBJ1-2; D is unresolved. V was clipped by 5 bases and J by 6 bases, with 19 bases between them. The CDR3 is 15 residues long. Germline CDR1 and CDR2: MDHEN and SYDVKM.

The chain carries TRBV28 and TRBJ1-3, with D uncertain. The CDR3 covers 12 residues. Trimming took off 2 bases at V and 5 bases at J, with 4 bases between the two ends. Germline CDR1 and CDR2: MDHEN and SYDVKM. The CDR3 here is CASSLKRNTIYF. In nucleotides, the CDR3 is TGTGCCAGCAGTTTAAAGCGAAACACCATATATTTT.

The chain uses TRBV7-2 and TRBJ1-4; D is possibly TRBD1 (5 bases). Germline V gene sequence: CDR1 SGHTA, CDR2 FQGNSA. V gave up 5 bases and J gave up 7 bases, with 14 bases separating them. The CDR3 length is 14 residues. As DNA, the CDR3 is TGTGCCAGCAGCCCGCGGGGCCCCGGTGAAAAACTGTTTTTT. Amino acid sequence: CASSPRGPGEKLFF.

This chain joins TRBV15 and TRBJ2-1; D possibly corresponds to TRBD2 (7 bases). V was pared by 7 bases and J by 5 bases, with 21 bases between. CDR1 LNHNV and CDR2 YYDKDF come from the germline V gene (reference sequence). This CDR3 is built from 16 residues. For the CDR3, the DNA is TGTGCCACCAAGAAAATAGGGGGGGGGTCGCACAATGAGCAGTTCTTC. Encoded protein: CATKKIGGGSHNEQFF.

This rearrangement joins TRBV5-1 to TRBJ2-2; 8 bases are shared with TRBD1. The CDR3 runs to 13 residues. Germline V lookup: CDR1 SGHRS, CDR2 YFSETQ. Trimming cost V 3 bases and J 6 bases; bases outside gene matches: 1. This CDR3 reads CASSSQGAGELFF. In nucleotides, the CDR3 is TGCGCCAGCAGCTCACAGGGGGCCGGGGAGCTGTTTTTT.

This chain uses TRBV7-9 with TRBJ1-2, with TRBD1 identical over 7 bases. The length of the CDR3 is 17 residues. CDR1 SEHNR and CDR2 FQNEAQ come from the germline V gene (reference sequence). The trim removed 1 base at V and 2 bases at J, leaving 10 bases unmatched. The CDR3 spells CASSLGGTERANYGYTF. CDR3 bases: TGTGCCAGCAGCTTAGGGGGGACAGAAAGGGCGAACTATGGCTACACCTTC.

The CDR3 bases are TGTGCCAGCAGCCGGAGACCCCCCGGGTCTGCCACAGATACGCAGTATTTT. As protein: CASSRRPPGSATDTQYF. This rearrangement joins TRBV7-3 to TRBJ2-3, with D uncertain. CDR3 size: 17 residues. CDR1 and CDR2 (germline): SGHTA, FQGTGA. With 5 bases removed from V and 2 bases from J, the gap between germline ends came to 20 bases.

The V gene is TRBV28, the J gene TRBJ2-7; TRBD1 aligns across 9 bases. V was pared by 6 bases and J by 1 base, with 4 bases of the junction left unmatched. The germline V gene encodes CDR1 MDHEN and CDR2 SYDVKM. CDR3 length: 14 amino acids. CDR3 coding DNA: TGTGCCAGCAGGACAGGGGGGAGTTCCTACGAGCAGTACTTC. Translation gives CASRTGGSSYEQYF.

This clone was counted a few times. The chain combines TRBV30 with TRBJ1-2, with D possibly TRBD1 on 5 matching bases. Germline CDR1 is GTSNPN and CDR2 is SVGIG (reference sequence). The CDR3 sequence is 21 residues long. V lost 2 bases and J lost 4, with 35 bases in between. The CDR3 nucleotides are TGTGCCTGGAGTTTAGGATACAGATGGGGCTCAATCTTCGACCCTATCTATGGCTACACCTTC. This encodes CAWSLGYRWGSIFDPIYGYTF.

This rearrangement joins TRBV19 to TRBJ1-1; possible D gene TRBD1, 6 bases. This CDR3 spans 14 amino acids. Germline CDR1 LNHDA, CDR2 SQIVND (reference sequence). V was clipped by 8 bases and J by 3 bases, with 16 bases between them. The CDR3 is CASQGTLGDTEAFF. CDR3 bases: TGTGCCAGTCAGGGGACCCTAGGAGACACTGAAGCTTTCTTT.